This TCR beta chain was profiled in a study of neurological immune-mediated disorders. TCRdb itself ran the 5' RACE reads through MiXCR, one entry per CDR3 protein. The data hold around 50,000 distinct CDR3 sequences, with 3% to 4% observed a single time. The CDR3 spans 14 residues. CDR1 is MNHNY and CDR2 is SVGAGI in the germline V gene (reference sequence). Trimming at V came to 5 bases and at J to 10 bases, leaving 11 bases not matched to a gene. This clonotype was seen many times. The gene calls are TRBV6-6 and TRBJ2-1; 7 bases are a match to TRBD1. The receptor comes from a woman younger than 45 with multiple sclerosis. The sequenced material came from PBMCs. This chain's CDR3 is CASSNPPSDREQFF. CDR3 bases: TGTGCCAGCAGTAACCCACCCTCGGACAGGGAGCAGTTCTTC.